These 20 T cell receptor beta chains were all obtained from the same sample, sequenced in a study of cytomegalovirus exposure and HLA in healthy donors. 13 Jbeta primers and 60 Vbeta primers were used for the PCR. Sequencing used immunoSEQ multiplex PCR; TCRdb keeps in-frame clones, though not all of them. The table records tens of thousands of clones, around three fifths of them present only once. Sequenced material: PBMCs. Every receptor here comes from a woman in her fifties or sixties in good health and CMV-seropositive.

The V call is TRBV13, the J call TRBJ2-2; 9 positions match TRBD2. Per the germline V gene, CDR1 is PRHDT and CDR2 is FYEKMQ (reference sequence). Trimming cost V 4 bases and J 1 base; bases outside gene matches: 10. This CDR3 comprises 18 residues. The CDR3 region has the DNA TGTGCCAGCAGCTCCCTCCCCGGGACTAGCAAGAACACCGGGGAGCTGTTTTTT. It encodes CASSSLPGTSKNTGELFF.

This clone came up once. This chain uses TRBV5-1 with TRBJ1-2; perhaps TRBD1 as D (5 bases). CDR3 length: 14 residues. Between the trimmed V and J ends, which lost 0 bases and 3 bases, there was a span of 9 bases. The germline V gene encodes CDR1 SGHRS and CDR2 YFSETQ. In DNA form, the CDR3 reads TGCGCCAGCAGCTTGGTCCCGGGGGACTATGGCTACACCTTC. Translated: CASSLVPGDYGYTF.

In its sample, this clone was seen once. The J gene is TRBJ1-1, the V gene TRBV6-5; TRBD1 agrees at 9 bases. Unmatched junction bases numbered 4, after V lost 7 bases and J lost 4 bases. This CDR3 region has 13 residues. Looked up from germline, CDR1 is MNHEY and CDR2 is SVGAGI. CDR3 loop: CASTPDRGTEAFF. The CDR3, as DNA: TGTGCCAGCACCCCGGACAGGGGCACTGAAGCTTTCTTT.

The CDR3 spells CASSYSGTGATEAFF. CDR3 DNA: TGTGCCAGCAGTTACTCGGGGACAGGGGCCACTGAAGCTTTCTTT. The chain carries TRBV6-5 and TRBJ1-1, with TRBD1 matching over 10 bases. CDR1 and CDR2 (germline): MNHEY, SVGAGI. The ends lost 0 bases at V and 4 bases at J; junction bases unmatched: 2. The CDR3 extends over 15 amino acids.

Details on this clone: This same CDR3 is encoded by further DNA sequences in the sample. The chain uses TRBV5-6 and TRBJ2-1, with D tentatively TRBD2 (7 bases). V was cut by 0 bases and J by 4 bases, with 11 bases left in between. Per germline, CDR1 SGHDT and CDR2 YYEEEE. The CDR3 has 15 amino acids. The chain's CDR3 is CASSLGGGPYNEQFF. The CDR3 DNA reads TGTGCCAGCAGCTTGGGGGGGGGCCCGTACAATGAGCAGTTCTTC.

The chain carries TRBV28 and TRBJ1-1; 7 nucleotides agree with TRBD1. The junction had 4 bases not matched to a gene; V was cut back by 3 bases and J by 0 bases. CDR1 is MDHEN, CDR2 SYDVKM, per germline. The CDR3 consists of 15 residues. CDR3 coding DNA: TGTGCCAGCAGTTTCCTTACAGGGGTGAACACTGAAGCTTTCTTT. Amino acids: CASSFLTGVNTEAFF.

This clone was counted only a few times. This chain connects TRBV28 to TRBJ1-2; a weak D match, TRBD1 (6 bases). CDR3 length: 14 amino acids. V lost 6 bases, J lost 4 bases, and 15 bases lay in between. The germline gives CDR1 MDHEN, CDR2 SYDVKM. CDR3 amino acids: CASSPPTGPYGYTF. The CDR3 DNA is TGTGCCAGCAGCCCACCAACAGGGCCCTATGGCTACACCTTC.

CDR3 DNA sequence: TGTGCCAGCAGTTCCAGCTCGATTCGGGACTCAGGCTCCTACGAGCAGTACTTC. This codes for CASSSSSIRDSGSYEQYF. The chain employs TRBV28 and TRBJ2-7, with a tentative D call TRBD2 (6 bases). V gave up 4 bases and J gave up 0 bases, with 22 bases separating them. This CDR3 has 18 residues. CDR1 and CDR2 (germline): MDHEN, SYDVKM.

This chain links TRBV7-9 with TRBJ2-3; 11 bases are a match to TRBD2. Trimming at V came to 5 bases and at J to 2 bases, leaving 6 bases not matched to a gene. Per the germline V gene, CDR1 is SEHNR and CDR2 is FQNEAQ (reference sequence). The CDR3 is 16 residues long. CDR3 loop: CASSATSGGLTDTQYF. CDR3 bases: TGTGCCAGCAGCGCAACTAGCGGGGGCCTCACAGATACGCAGTATTTT.

CDR3 residues: CASSFVRVETQYF. CDR3 bases: TGTGCCAGCAGCTTCGTCAGGGTAGAGACCCAGTACTTC. The chain recombines TRBV11-2 with TRBJ2-5, with D maybe TRBD1 (5 bases). The CDR3 has 13 residues. The V gene lost 3 bases and the J gene lost 4 bases, with 9 bases spanning the gap. Germline V CDR1 and CDR2: SGHAT, FQNNGV.

This clone was recorded only once. V and J are TRBV28 and TRBJ2-7; D is perhaps TRBD2 (6 bases). V was cut by 3 bases and J by 3 bases, with 6 bases left in between. CDR1 and CDR2 (germline): MDHEN, SYDVKM. CDR3 length equals 12 residues. CDR3 amino acids: CASSLEGYEQYF. The DNA for the CDR3 is TGTGCCAGCAGTTTGGAGGGCTACGAGCAGTACTTC.

The gene calls are TRBV11-2 and TRBJ2-3, with D perhaps TRBD2 (6 bases). From germline, CDR1 is SGHAT and CDR2 FQNNGV. Trimming stripped 6 bases from V and 5 bases from J, with 12 bases between. The CDR3 is made up of 13 amino acids. In nucleotides, the CDR3 is TGTGCCAGCAGAACAGCCGGGGGAGATACGCAGTATTTT. Amino acids: CASRTAGGDTQYF. Combining the CDR3 with reference TRBV11-2 and TRBJ2-3 gives the whole variable domain EAGVAQSPRYKIIEKRQSVAFWCNPISGHATLYWYQQILGQGPKLLIQFQNNGVVDDSQLPKDRFSAERLKGVDSTLKIQPAKLEDSAVYLCASRTAGGDTQYFGPGTRLTVL.

This chain uses TRBV30 with TRBJ1-5, with D uncertain. The CDR3 is made up of 15 amino acids. In germline, CDR1 is GTSNPN, CDR2 SVGIG (reference sequence). The V end lost 3 bases, the J end lost 0 bases, and 12 bases lay between the germline ends. CDR3 DNA: TGTGCCTGGAGCGAAGACACAAATAGCAATCAGCCCCAGCATTTT. The encoded protein is CAWSEDTNSNQPQHF.

The genes are TRBV7-9 and TRBJ2-3; 9 bases match TRBD1. Germline CDR1 reads SEHNR; CDR2 reads FQNEAQ (reference sequence). The CDR3 loop spans 17 amino acids. The V and J ends lost 5 bases and 3 bases, in that order; junction bases with no gene match: 12. CDR3 loop: CASSLPGTGMETDTQYF. CDR3 DNA: TGTGCCAGCAGCCTACCCGGGACAGGGATGGAGACAGATACGCAGTATTTT.

The chain recombines TRBV6-1 with TRBJ1-2; 7 nucleotides line up with TRBD1. The V and J ends lost 2 bases and 10 bases, in that order; junction bases with no gene match: 13. Germline CDR1 and CDR2: MNHNS and SASEGT. The length of the CDR3 is 15 residues. CDR3 DNA: TGTGCCAGCAGTGAACCGCTCCGACAGGGCGCTGTCTACACCTTC. Protein product: CASSEPLRQGAVYTF.

The chain combines TRBV28 with TRBJ1-5, with D unclear. Germline CDR1 and CDR2: MDHEN and SYDVKM. Trimming removed 3 bases from V and 0 bases from J, with 12 bases in between. The length of the CDR3 is 16 residues. This CDR3 reads CASSLTADYSNQPQHF. CDR3 in DNA: TGTGCCAGCAGTTTGACGGCAGACTATAGCAATCAGCCCCAGCATTTT. Looking up the rest from reference TRBV28 and TRBJ1-5 gives the full variable domain: DVKVTQSSRYLVKRTGEKVFLECVQDMDHENMFWYRQDPGLGLRLIYFSYDVKMKEKGDIPEGYSVSREKKERFSLILESASTNQTSMYLCASSLTADYSNQPQHFGDGTRLSIL.

The rearrangement joins TRBV2 to TRBJ2-3; 12 nucleotides align to TRBD2. V lost 7 bases, J lost 5 bases, and 10 bases stayed unmatched. The germline V gene encodes CDR1 SNHLY and CDR2 FYNNEI. The CDR3 consists of 16 residues. The CDR3 here is CASKQLAGGLGDTQYF. CDR3 in DNA: TGTGCCAGCAAGCAACTAGCGGGGGGTTTGGGAGATACGCAGTATTTT. The variable domain in full, with the rest retrieved from reference TRBV2 and TRBJ2-3, is EPEVTQTPSHQVTQMGQEVILRCVPISNHLYFYWYRQILGQKVEFLVSFYNNEISEKSEIFDDQFSVERPDGSNFTLKIRSTKLEDSAMYFCASKQLAGGLGDTQYFGPGTRLTVL.

This clone was seen just once. The CDR3 bases are TGTGCCAGCAGTTTATGGGGCAGGGGGAGTGGGACCGGGGAGCTGTTTTTT. This sequence encodes CASSLWGRGSGTGELFF. This chain links TRBV27 with TRBJ2-2; 7 nucleotides align to TRBD1. The V gene end was trimmed by 1 base and the J gene end by 5 bases; junction bases not matched to a gene: 10. CDR1 and CDR2 (germline): MNHEY, SMNVEV (reference sequence). The CDR3 is 17 residues long.

This clone was picked up a small number of times. This chain joins TRBV5-4 and TRBJ2-7; D is ambiguous. The CDR3 length is 13 residues. The germline V gene has CDR1 SGHNT and CDR2 YYREEE (reference sequence). Trimming removed 4 bases at V and 2 bases at J, with 10 bases between. CDR3: CASSKESAYEQYF. The CDR3 DNA sequence: TGTGCCAGCAGCAAGGAGAGTGCCTACGAGCAGTACTTC.

The V and J genes are TRBV7-9 and TRBJ2-7; perhaps TRBD1 as D (6 bases). The ends were cut back, 5 bases at V and 3 bases at J, with 11 bases in the middle. The CDR3 contains 13 residues. Looked up from germline, CDR1 is SEHNR and CDR2 is FQNEAQ (reference sequence). The CDR3: CASSRGQNYEQYF. Written as DNA, the CDR3 is TGTGCCAGCAGCCGCGGACAGAACTACGAGCAGTACTTC.